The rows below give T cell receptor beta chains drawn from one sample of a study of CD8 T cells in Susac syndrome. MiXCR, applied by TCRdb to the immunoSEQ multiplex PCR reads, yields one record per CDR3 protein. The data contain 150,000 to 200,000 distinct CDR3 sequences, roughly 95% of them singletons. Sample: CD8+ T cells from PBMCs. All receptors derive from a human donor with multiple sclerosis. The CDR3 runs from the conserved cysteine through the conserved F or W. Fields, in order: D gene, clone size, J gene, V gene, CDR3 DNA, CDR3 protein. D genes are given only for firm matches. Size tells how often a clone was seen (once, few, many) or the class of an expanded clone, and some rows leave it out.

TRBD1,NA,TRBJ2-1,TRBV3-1,TGTGCCAGCAGCCAAGGAACAGGGGGCGCAGACAATGAGCAGTTCTTC,CASSQGTGGADNEQFF
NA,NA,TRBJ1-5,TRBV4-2,TGTGCCAGCAGCCCGACGGAATATAGCAATCAGCCCCAGCATTTT,CASSPTEYSNQPQHF
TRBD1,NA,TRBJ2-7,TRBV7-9,TGTGCCAGCAACCCACTTCTCGGACAGGGAGACTACGAGCAGTACTTC,CASNPLLGQGDYEQYF
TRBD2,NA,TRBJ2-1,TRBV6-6,TGTGCCAGCAGCCTCACTAGCGGGGGATGGAATGAGCAGTTCTTC,CASSLTSGGWNEQFF
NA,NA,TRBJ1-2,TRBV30,TGTGCCTGGGCAAAGCTGATCGGAGGCTACACCTTC,CAWAKLIGGYTF
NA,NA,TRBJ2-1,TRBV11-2,TGTGCCAGCAGCCCGAGGGGGGGCGAGCAGTTCTTC,CASSPRGGEQFF
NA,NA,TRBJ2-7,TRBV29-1,TGCAGCGCCGAGGACGGAAACTCCTACGAGCAGTACTTC,CSAEDGNSYEQYF
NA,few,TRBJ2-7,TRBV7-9,TGTGCCAGCAGCTTAGCGCACGAGCAGTACTTC,CASSLAHEQYF
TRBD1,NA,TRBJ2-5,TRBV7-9,TGTGCCAGCAGCCCTGACAGGGGGATGTACCAAGAGACCCAGTACTTC,CASSPDRGMYQETQYF
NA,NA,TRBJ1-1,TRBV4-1,TGCGCCAGCAGCCAAGATCGACGGAACACTGAAGCTTTCTTT,CASSQDRRNTEAFF
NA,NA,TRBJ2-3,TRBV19,TGTGCCAGTAGCTTTATCCGAACAGATACGCAGTATTTT,CASSFIRTDTQYF
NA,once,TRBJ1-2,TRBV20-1,TGCAGTGCTAGTGGGGCAGGGACGGATGGCTACACCTTC,CSASGAGTDGYTF
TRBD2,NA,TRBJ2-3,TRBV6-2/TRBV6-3,TGTGCCAGCAGTTATCTAGCGGGAGCTCGGGATACGCAGTATTTT,CASSYLAGARDTQYF
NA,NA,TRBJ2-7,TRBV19,TGTGCCAGTTCTTGGGACACCGGCCCATACGAGCAGTACTTC,CASSWDTGPYEQYF
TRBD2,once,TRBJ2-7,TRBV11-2,TGTGCCAGCAGCCCACTAGCGGGGGTGTCCTACGAGCAGTACTTC,CASSPLAGVSYEQYF
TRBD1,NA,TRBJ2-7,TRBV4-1,TGCGCCAGCAGGCTCCGGGACAGGGGGGTCTACGAGCAGTACTTC,CASRLRDRGVYEQYF
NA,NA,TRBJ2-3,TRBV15,TGTGCCACCAGCAGAGTTTCTTCAGATACGCAGTATTTT,CATSRVSSDTQYF
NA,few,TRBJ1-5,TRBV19,TGTGCCAGTAGCGAAGGGGGTTATCAGCCCCAGCATTTT,CASSEGGYQPQHF
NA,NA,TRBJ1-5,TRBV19,TGTGCCAGTAGTATAGGAGTGGGTAGCAATCAGCCCCAGCATTTT,CASSIGVGSNQPQHF
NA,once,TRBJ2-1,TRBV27,TGTGCCAGCTTCGGTCGGGCAGAGTACAACAATGAGCAGTTCTTC,CASFGRAEYNNEQFF